Listed below are T cell receptor beta chains from one sample, sequenced in a study of blood T cell repertoires in COVID-19. Profiled with immunoSEQ multiplex PCR; TCRdb holds only in-frame clones, not every one. Altogether roughly 280,000 clones are present, approximately 89% being singletons, with the ten largest covering more than 1.5%. The sample consisted of PBMCs or T cells enriched from blood (not recorded which). These receptors came from a woman aged 60 to 75 who had recovered from COVID-19. CDR3s include the opening cysteine and the closing phenylalanine or tryptophan. The D gene is left open where the match is weak. A row's size may be missing; if present it is once, few, many or a size class.

>TRBV7-2|TRBJ1-2|TRBD1|17|NA
TGTGCCAGCAGCCCGGACAGGATGGTAACGAGGCTGTATGGCTACACCTTC
CASSPDRMVTRLYGYTF
>TRBV2|TRBJ1-6|NA|15|NA
TGTGCCAGCAGTGAGGGCATACCAGCAACTTCACCCCTCCACTTT
CASSEGIPATSPLHF
>TRBV27|TRBJ2-3|TRBD1|14|NA
TGTGCCAGTACCGACAGGGGGTGGGCAGATACGCAGTATTTT
CASTDRGWADTQYF
>TRBV7-9|TRBJ1-1|TRBD1|17|once
TGTGCCAGCAGCCTCACGGAGGGGGCCCTTTTGAGAAGTGAAGCTTTCTTT
CASSLTEGALLRSEAFF
>TRBV4-1|TRBJ2-7|TRBD2|15|NA
TGCGCCAGCAGCCAAGTAACTAGCGACACCTACGAGCAGTACTTC
CASSQVTSDTYEQYF
>TRBV5-3|TRBJ1-5|TRBD1|15|NA
TGTGCCAGAAGACCAGACAGGGGCTATAATCAGCCCCAGCATTTT
CARRPDRGYNQPQHF
>TRBV7-9|TRBJ2-1|TRBD2|13|NA
TGTGCCAGCAACCAGGGGGGACTAGCCGGGTCGTTCTTC
CASNQGGLAGSFF
>TRBV18|TRBJ2-2|NA|14|once
TGTGCCAGCTCACCCCCAGAGCGCACCGGGGAGCTGTTTTTT
CASSPPERTGELFF
>TRBV4-1|TRBJ2-7|TRBD1|15|NA
TGCGCCAGCAGCCAGCCAGGGACAGGGTACTACGAGCAGTACTTC
CASSQPGTGYYEQYF
>TRBV11-1|TRBJ1-6|TRBD1|13|few
TGTGCCAGCAGCTCCCAGGGGGCTTCACCCCTCCACTTT
CASSSQGASPLHF
>TRBV30|TRBJ2-1|NA|12|few
TGTGCCTGGAGTCGAGGGAGCAATGAGCAGTTCTTC
CAWSRGSNEQFF
>TRBV28|TRBJ1-1|NA|14|NA
TGTGCCAGCAGTTTGCCCGGCGGGGGGACTGAAGCTTTCTTT
CASSLPGGGTEAFF
>TRBV4-1|TRBJ2-7|TRBD2|16|NA
TGCGCCAGCAGCCTCCTCGAGCGGGGGGGCTCCTACGAGCAGTACTTC
CASSLLERGGSYEQYF
>TRBV9|TRBJ1-4|NA|14|NA
TGTGCCAGCAGCGAAGGGGGAACTAATGAAAAACTGTTTTTT
CASSEGGTNEKLFF
>TRBV5-6|TRBJ1-1|TRBD1|15|NA
TGTGCCAGCAGCCTGCTCAACAGGGGAAGCACTGAAGCTTTCTTT
CASSLLNRGSTEAFF
>TRBV5-1|TRBJ1-1|NA|14|NA
TGCGCCAGCAGCTTGAACACGTTGATTACTGAAGCTTTCTTT
CASSLNTLITEAFF
>TRBV7-3|TRBJ1-1|TRBD1|13|NA
TGTGCCAGCAGCAGCAGACAGGGTGGGGAAGCTTTCTTT
CASSSRQGGEAFF
>TRBV23-1|TRBJ2-1|NA|15|NA
TGCGCCAGCAGTCAATCCCGAAGACTTGACAATGAGCAGTTCTTC
CASSQSRRLDNEQFF
>TRBV2|TRBJ2-5|NA|13|NA
TGTGCCAGCAGTGATGGCTTCCAAGAGACCCAGTACTTC
CASSDGFQETQYF
>TRBV12-5|TRBJ1-2|TRBD1|16|NA
TGTGCTGACCGACCCGCGGGGGACAGGCCTAACTATGGCTACACCTTC
CADRPAGDRPNYGYTF
>TRBV7-9|TRBJ1-4|NA|14|NA
TGTGCCAGCAGCTTCTATGGGGGGGATGAAAAACTGTTTTTT
CASSFYGGDEKLFF
>TRBV5-1|TRBJ1-1|NA|15|NA
TGCGCCAGCAGCTTAGGAACAGGAATGAACACTGAAGCTTTCTTT
CASSLGTGMNTEAFF
>TRBV30|TRBJ1-2|NA|14|NA
NA
CAWSVWGQGSSGTF
>TRBV7-3|TRBJ2-2|TRBD1|15|NA
TGTGCCAGCAGCTCCAGGACAGGTTCGACCGGGGAGCTGTTTTTT
CASSSRTGSTGELFF
>TRBV28|TRBJ2-5|NA|12|NA
TGTGCCAGCAGTCCTCGTCCAGAGACCCAGTACTTC
CASSPRPETQYF
>TRBV19|TRBJ2-2|NA|14|NA
TGTGCGGACAAGGGAACCCGTAACACCGGGGAGCTGTTTTTT
CADKGTRNTGELFF
>TRBV3-1/TRBV3-2|TRBJ2-3|NA|14|NA
TGTGCCAGCAGCCAAGTGGGTCGGGGAGATACGCAGTATTTT
CASSQVGRGDTQYF
>TRBV4-2|TRBJ2-3|NA|14|NA
TGTGCCAGCAGCCAAGCTTTGTCCGCAGATACGCAGTATTTT
CASSQALSADTQYF
>TRBV4-1|TRBJ1-5|NA|16|NA
TGCGCCAGCAGCCAAGGGGGACAATATAGCAATCAGCCCCAGCATTTT
CASSQGGQYSNQPQHF
>TRBV5-4|TRBJ2-2|TRBD1|17|NA
TGTGCCAGCAGCCCAAATTTGGGACAGACGAACACCGGGGAGCTGTTTTTT
CASSPNLGQTNTGELFF
>TRBV5-6|TRBJ2-7|NA|13|NA
TGTGCCAGCAGCCTAAGGCGGCACCGGGAGCAGTACTTC
CASSLRRHREQYF
>TRBV2|TRBJ1-3|NA|13|once
TGTGCCAGCATCCGCGGAGCTGGAAACACCATATATTTT
CASIRGAGNTIYF
>TRBV7-9|TRBJ2-7|NA|15|NA
TGTGCCAGCAGCTTGTTTGCGACAGGAGCCTACGAGCAGTACTTC
CASSLFATGAYEQYF
>TRBV19|TRBJ1-5|NA|14|NA
TGTGCCAGTAGTTTTCAGACTGGGAATCAGCCCCAGCATTTT
CASSFQTGNQPQHF
>TRBV23-1|TRBJ1-5|NA|14|NA
TGCGCCAGCAGTCATCAGGATGGGAATCAGCCCCAGCATTTT
CASSHQDGNQPQHF
>TRBV23-1|TRBJ2-7|TRBD1|17|NA
TGCGCCAGCAGTCATTGGTACCGGGACAGGGGAACCTACGAGCAGTACTTC
CASSHWYRDRGTYEQYF
>TRBV19|TRBJ2-3|NA|15|NA
TGTGCCAGTAGTTCCCGGGTAGCGGCCGCAGATACGCAGTATTTT
CASSSRVAAADTQYF
>TRBV19|TRBJ1-5|NA|14|NA
TGTGCCAGTAACCCCGGACATAGCAATCAGCCCCAGCATTTT
CASNPGHSNQPQHF
>TRBV28|TRBJ2-7|TRBD2|19|few
TGTGCCAGCACTATGGGGGGTCTAGCGGGAGAAGGGAGAATCGACGAGCAGTACTTC
CASTMGGLAGEGRIDEQYF
>TRBV28|TRBJ1-6|NA|13|NA
TGTGCCAGCAACGGGGTAGAGAATTCACCCCTCCACTTT
CASNGVENSPLHF
>TRBV5-1|TRBJ2-1|NA|16|NA
TGCGCCAGCAGCTTGCGAGGGGGAGAAGGTAACAATGAGCAGTTCTTC
CASSLRGGEGNNEQFF
>TRBV5-4|TRBJ1-2|TRBD1|14|NA
TGTGCCAGCAGCTTGGGGCAGGGGGCGGGAGGCTACACCTTC
CASSLGQGAGGYTF
>TRBV4-2|TRBJ2-1|TRBD2|17|NA
TGTGCCAGCAGCCAAGATCCGGAGCGGGGGGGCCGGGGACTCCAGTTCTTC
CASSQDPERGGRGLQFF
>TRBV15|TRBJ1-5|TRBD1|13|NA
TGTGCCACCAGCAGCGGGACAGGTCAGCCCCAGCATTTT
CATSSGTGQPQHF
>TRBV9|TRBJ2-5|NA|15|NA
TGTGCCAGCAGCGCGTTTTCTAGCGCGCAAGAGACCCAGTACTTC
CASSAFSSAQETQYF
>TRBV6-5|TRBJ2-1|TRBD2|15|NA
TGTGCCAGCAGTTACGGACTAGCGGGAGTCGGGGAGCAGTTCTTC
CASSYGLAGVGEQFF
>TRBV9|TRBJ1-2|NA|14|NA
TGTGCCAGCAGCGTTGATCTAGACCCTTCTCGCTACACCTTC
CASSVDLDPSRYTF
>TRBV28|TRBJ2-3|TRBD2|17|NA
TGTGCCAGCAGTTTCTTACCACCGGGACTAGCGCCCGATACGCAGTATTTT
CASSFLPPGLAPDTQYF
>TRBV5-1|TRBJ2-5|TRBD2|15|NA
TGCGCCAGCAGCTTTGGACTAGCGGATGGGGAGACCCAGTACTTC
CASSFGLADGETQYF
>TRBV7-3|TRBJ2-5|TRBD2|15|NA
TGTGCCAGCAGCTTGGGGACTAGCGGCCAAGAGACCCAGTACTTC
CASSLGTSGQETQYF
>TRBV9|TRBJ1-4|NA|13|NA
TGTGCCAGCAGCGGGGGTGCGGGTGAAAAACTGTTTTTT
CASSGGAGEKLFF
>TRBV11-2|TRBJ2-2|TRBD1|17|NA
TGTGCCAGCAGCTTAGTACGAGGACAGGCCCCATCCGGGGAGCTGTTTTTT
CASSLVRGQAPSGELFF
>TRBV19|TRBJ2-5|TRBD1|16|once
TGTGCCAGTAGTCCACTGGGACAGGGGGCCGTAAAGACCCAGTACTTC
CASSPLGQGAVKTQYF
>TRBV5-1|TRBJ2-1|TRBD2|16|NA
TGCGCCAGCAGCTTGGGTATGCCTAGCGGGGGGCGGGAGCAGTTCTTC
CASSLGMPSGGREQFF
>TRBV27|TRBJ2-7|NA|10|few
TGTGCCAGCAAATTGGCCGAGCAGTACTTC
CASKLAEQYF
>TRBV29-1|TRBJ2-1|TRBD1|15|once
TGCAGCGTTGATACAGGGGAGTTCGGGGAAAATGAGCAGTTCTTC
CSVDTGEFGENEQFF
>TRBV9|TRBJ2-2|TRBD2|16|NA
TGTGCCAGCAGCCCCCAGGGAGCGGGAAAGGCCGGGGAGCTGTTTTTT
CASSPQGAGKAGELFF
>TRBV21-1|TRBJ2-7|NA|17|NA
TGTGCCAGCAGCAAAGGATCCACCACGGGAGTAAGCTACGAGCAGTACTTC
CASSKGSTTGVSYEQYF
>TRBV20-1|TRBJ1-5|TRBD1|15|NA
TGCAGTGCTAGTAAGAGACAGGGGATCAATCAGCCCCAGCATTTT
CSASKRQGINQPQHF
>TRBV20-1|TRBJ1-1|NA|11|NA
TGCAGTGCTTGGAGGAACACTGAAGCTTTCTTT
CSAWRNTEAFF